Sequencing of this T cell receptor beta chain was carried out in a study of Ad26.COV2.S vaccination and SARS-CoV-2 variants (dated by TCRdb to about 2021). The study in broad terms: Donors in the vaccine arm were drawn from COV1001, a multicentre, randomized, double-blind, placebo-controlled phase I-IIa trial testing Ad26.COV2.S in healthy adults. The TCR-sequenced set comprised approximately 32 samples: approximately 19 Ad26.COV2.S vaccine recipients, 5 placebo recipients and 8 SARS-CoV-2 convalescent individuals. Investigators did not know the trial group allocation while performing experiments and assessing outcomes. Dosing of Ad26.COV2.S was intramuscular, at either 5x10^10 or 1x10^11 viral particles, delivered as one shot or as two shots spaced 56 days apart. Sequencing of the TCRbeta repertoire served to evaluate the specificity and breadth of SARS-CoV-2-reactive T cell receptors following Ad26.COV2.S vaccination. Trial participants were randomized into five groups of five, in which low-dose or high-dose Ad26.COV2.S was given once or twice, or placebo was given on both occasions. Results the study describes overall, beyond this receptor: Spike-specific TCR breadth was higher in Ad26.COV2.S recipients than in placebo recipients (P = 0.0014). The authors noted that total T cell responses may have been underestimated by the TCR breadth and depth analyses. Vaccine and placebo recipients had similar non-spike TCR breadth, a finding consistent with the vaccine containing only spike. After vaccination, spike-specific CD8+ and CD4+ T cell responses were reported to show substantial breadth. Comparing responses between vaccine doses or regimens was not something the study was powered to do.

TCRbeta CDR3 regions were sequenced with the immunoSEQ Assay. After extraction, genomic DNA underwent amplification by bias-controlled multiplex PCR, followed by high-throughput sequencing. The authors' analysis ran thus. To quantify the absolute abundance of each unique TCRbeta CDR3 region, sequences were collapsed and filtered. T cell fraction was estimated by normalization of TCRbeta template counts to usable DNA, with usable DNA being measured through amplification of reference genes present in all nucleated cells. Repertoire TCRs were annotated as SARS-CoV-2-specific by exact matching of V gene, CDR3 amino acid sequence and J gene to a known reactive TCR set. The reference SARS-CoV-2 TCR set was obtained from MIRA and was filtered for enrichment in COVID-19-positive ImmuneCODE repertoires, whereby public or cross-reactive TCRs were removed. Using the MIRA antigens, annotated TCRs were further analysed by specific ORF or by position within an ORF. Depth was the summed frequency of annotated unique rearrangements, while breadth was defined as annotated unique rearrangements over total unique productive rearrangements. TCR breadth was compared between groups using two-sided Wilcoxon rank-sum tests. Sourced from immuneACCESS, this table was stored by TCRdb with only in-frame sequences that have V and J called. A share of the clones is absent; for the studies checked, an unresolved V gene accounts for under half, and the remainder has no known explanation. D and trimming were read from the DNA, whereas the V and J calls and clone size are those reported in that table. The sample has 380,000 or so clones on record, about 80% of them singletons. Nearly 7.5% of the sample is held by the ten biggest clonotypes.

From its cysteine to its phenylalanine, the CDR3 spans 13 amino acids. CDR3 DNA is the only sequence kept; it has 39 bases, read in frame from the first base. V was cut back by 5 bases and J by 8 bases, leaving a gap of 10 bases between them. The germline V gene sets CDR1 to SGHTA and CDR2 to FQGNSA. This clone was seen a handful of times. Its antigen remains undetermined. Base qualities were left out, and no much larger clone turns up one base away. Reading the label with the study, this specimen's treatment or condition is: roughly 20 received Ad26.COV2.S at low or high dose, single or two shots; 5 received placebo; per-sample allocation not given. For vaccine and placebo recipients, repertoires were sequenced using samples collected on day 63 after the first injection. In Cohort 1b, roughly 26 adults aged 18-55 years were enrolled at a single site in Boston, USA, between 29 July and 7 August 2020. Ad26.COV2.S consisted of a replication-incompetent adenovirus type 26 vector by which a prefusion-stabilized SARS-CoV-2 spike protein from the original Wuhan strain was expressed.

Here the sequenced sample was peripheral blood, taken in a trial of Ad26.COV2.S vaccine versus placebo. The TCR originated in a person between 18 and 59 years old who received the Ad26.COV2.S COVID-19 vaccine or a placebo. The chain employs TRBV7-2 and TRBJ1-6, with no D gene named confidently. In nucleotides, the sequence is TGTGCCAGCAGCGCCCAAGCGTATTCACCCCTCCACTTT. It translates to CASSAQAYSPLHF. Where the CDR3 stops, the reference TRBV7-2 and TRBJ1-6 genes take over; the full variable domain is GAGVSQSPSNKVTEKGKDVELRCDPISGHTALYWYRQSLGQGLEFLIYFQGNSAPDKSGLPSDRFSAERTGGSVSTLTIQRTQQEDSAVYLCASSAQAYSPLHFGNGTRLTVT.